A single sample is the source of the 28 T cell receptor beta chains below, sequenced in a study of T cells in Graves' hyperthyroidism and ophthalmopathy. Amplification yielded TCR beta CDR3 regions, with RNA transcripts as the source. Primed by the HTBI set, a first-round RT-PCR was run on the TCR CDR3. TCRdb fed the multiplex PCR reads into MiXCR, producing one record per CDR3 protein. The sample holds around 500,000 distinct CDR3 sequences, 20% to 25% seen once. The sequenced sample was blood. Receptor source: a woman aged 70-85 years with Graves' ophthalmopathy.

The table lists this clonotype with a few counts. The rearrangement links TRBV20-1 to TRBJ2-1, with 8 bases lining up with TRBD2. The trim removed 5 bases at V and 10 bases at J, leaving 13 bases unmatched. Germline V CDR1 and CDR2: DFQATT, SNEGSKA (reference sequence). The CDR3 is 14 amino acids. DNA of the CDR3: TGCAGTGCTTTCTCTTCGGGAGGGCAGGAAGAGCAGTTCTTC. This codes for CSAFSSGGQEEQFF.

This rearrangement joins TRBV28 to TRBJ1-6; D is undetermined. Germline loops: CDR1 MDHEN, CDR2 SYDVKM. V was clipped by 3 bases and J by 9 bases, with 9 bases between them. The CDR3 length is 13 residues. CDR3 sequence reads: CASSLRALSPLHF. DNA of the CDR3: TGTGCCAGCAGTTTGCGCGCCCTTTCACCCCTCCACTTT.

V and J are TRBV12-3 or TRBV12-4 and TRBJ2-3; D ambiguous. Deletions cut 2 bases from V and 0 bases from J, with 9 bases between. The CDR3 runs to 15 residues. The CDR3 DNA sequence: TGTGCCAGCAGTTTATACACCCCGAGCACAGATACGCAGTATTTT. It specifies CASSLYTPSTDTQYF.

The chain has TRBV4-1 and TRBJ2-5; a weak D match, TRBD1 (6 bases). Germline V lookup: CDR1 MGHRA, CDR2 YSYEKL. Trimming took 1 base from V and 0 from J, leaving 12 bases between them. The length of the CDR3 is 16 residues. Here the CDR3 reads CASSQVNAGDQETQYF. The CDR3 coding sequence is TGCGCCAGCAGCCAAGTTAATGCAGGGGACCAAGAGACCCAGTACTTC.

This chain joins TRBV10-3 and TRBJ2-5; 10 nucleotides agree with TRBD1. Germline V gene data show CDR1 as ENHRY and CDR2 as SYGVKD. V dropped 10 bases and J dropped 6; count of bases not matched to a gene: 5. The CDR3 covers 12 residues. The CDR3 region has the DNA TGTGCCACTTCGGGACAGGGGAAGACCCAGTACTTC. Translating it yields CATSGQGKTQYF.

This sequence joins TRBV4-1 and TRBJ2-1; no definite D call. Trimming shortened V by 8 bases and J by 6 bases, and 17 bases separated the two germline ends. The CDR3 is made up of 14 amino acids. Germline V lookup: CDR1 MGHRA, CDR2 YSYEKL. In DNA, the CDR3 is TGCGCCAGCGGTCCTGGGGTCCTCGCCAATGAGCAGTTCTTC. It yields the protein CASGPGVLANEQFF.

This clonotype occurred a few times. CDR3 DNA: TGTGCCACCAGTGACCCCGGGACAGGGGATGGCTACACCTTC. Its translation: CATSDPGTGDGYTF. This sequence joins TRBV24-1 and TRBJ1-2; 10 nucleotides line up with TRBD1. Germline V gives CDR1 KGHDR, CDR2 SFDVKD. V shed 4 bases and J 6 bases; nucleotides not matched to a gene: 4. CDR3 length equals 14 residues.

Only a few counts were recorded for this clonotype. This chain links TRBV3-1 with TRBJ2-4; TRBD1 matches at 9 bases. This CDR3 is 15 amino acids long. The J segment lost 7 bases and the V segment lost 1 base, leaving 5 bases of the junction unmatched. Germline V gene sequence: CDR1 LGHDT, CDR2 YNNKEL (reference sequence). CDR3 nucleotides: TGTGCCAGCAGCCAAGTTCCCGGGACAGGGAACATTCAGTACTTC. Amino acids: CASSQVPGTGNIQYF. Full variable domain (remainder filled in from reference TRBV3-1 and TRBJ2-4): DTAVSQTPKYLVTQMGNDKSIKCEQNLGHDTMYWYKQDSKKFLKIMFSYNNKELIINETVPNRFSPKSPDKAHLNLHINSLELGDSAVYFCASSQVPGTGNIQYFGAGTRLSVL.

This clonotype came up a few times. The genes are TRBV6-4 and TRBJ2-7, with D tentatively TRBD2 (5 bases). V shed 3 bases and J shed 2 bases, with 17 bases lying between them. CDR3 size: 16 residues. Per the germline V gene, CDR1 is MRHNA and CDR2 is SNTAGT. The CDR3: CASSERASRRPYEQYF. The CDR3 DNA reads TGTGCCAGCAGTGAGAGGGCGTCCCGAAGGCCCTACGAGCAGTACTTC.

This clonotype was detected only a few times. The V and J genes are TRBV9 and TRBJ2-1, with 7 bases lining up with TRBD1. Trimming cost V 3 bases and J 2 bases; bases outside gene matches: 8. The CDR3 has 16 residues. CDR1 SGDLS and CDR2 YYNGEE come from the germline V gene. The CDR3 sequence: CASSAGQAATYNEQFF. CDR3 nucleotides: TGTGCCAGCAGCGCAGGACAGGCAGCTACCTACAATGAGCAGTTCTTC.

The chain has TRBV10-2 and TRBJ1-2; D is unresolved. The CDR3 contains 15 residues. Germline assignment: CDR1 WSHSY and CDR2 SAAADI. Trimming took 2 bases from V and 4 from J, leaving 14 bases between them. CDR3 sequence reads: CASSEGRSTGYGYTF. CDR3 DNA: TGCGCCAGCAGTGAGGGCAGATCAACTGGCTATGGCTACACCTTC.

This clonotype was found once. The CDR3 sequence is CAISDTWETQYF. As DNA, the CDR3 is TGTGCCATCAGTGACACGTGGGAGACCCAGTACTTC. This chain uses TRBV10-3 with TRBJ2-5; D remains ambiguous. CDR3 size: 12 residues. CDR1 and CDR2 (germline): ENHRY, SYGVKD. V dropped 3 bases and J dropped 5 bases, with 7 bases sitting between them.

This clonotype was observed a few times. The V call is TRBV7-9, the J call TRBJ2-1, with TRBD2 matching 8 bases. CDR1 is SEHNR and CDR2 is FQNEAQ in the germline V gene (reference sequence). This CDR3 region has 16 residues. V shed 1 base, J shed 9 bases, and the junction held 11 bases outside the gene matches. Here the CDR3 DNA reads TGTGCCAGCAGCTTAGGTAGTCCTAGCGGGTGGCGTGAGCAGTTCTTC. Translated, it gives CASSLGSPSGWREQFF.

This clonotype occurred many times. The chain combines TRBV19 with TRBJ2-7; possibly TRBD1 or TRBD2 for D (6 bases each). Germline V gene sequence: CDR1 LNHDA, CDR2 SQIVND (reference sequence). The ends were cut back, 10 bases at V and 1 base at J, with 14 bases in the middle. The CDR3 length is 13 residues. CDR3 protein: CATRGEISYEQYF. DNA for the CDR3: TGTGCCACAAGGGGGGAGATATCCTACGAGCAGTACTTC.

The V call is TRBV12-3 or TRBV12-4, the J call TRBJ2-7; 14 nucleotides agree with TRBD2. This CDR3 has 18 amino acids. The V gene end was trimmed by 6 bases and the J gene end by 2 bases; junction bases not matched to a gene: 12. CDR3 protein: CASRPSGLAGALTYEQYF. In DNA, the CDR3 is TGTGCCAGCAGACCCTCGGGACTAGCGGGAGCGTTAACCTACGAGCAGTACTTC.

CDR3 loop: CASSLPRQTEQFF. DNA for the CDR3: TGTGCCAGCAGCTTACCCCGGCAAACTGAGCAGTTCTTC. The chain carries TRBV7-9 and TRBJ2-1; D is uncertain. Germline CDR1 SEHNR, CDR2 FQNEAQ (reference sequence). The ends were cut back, 2 bases at V and 9 bases at J, with 11 bases in the middle. There are 13 residues in the CDR3.

The chain employs TRBV3-1 and TRBJ1-2, with D unresolved. Trimming left V 4 bases short and J 4 bases short, with 19 bases between. The CDR3 totals 16 residues. From germline, CDR1 is LGHDT and CDR2 YNNKEL (reference sequence). This chain's CDR3 is CASSPPSQSSVYGYTF. As DNA, the CDR3 is TGTGCCAGCAGCCCCCCCTCTCAGAGTTCGGTCTATGGCTACACCTTC. Using reference TRBV3-1 and TRBJ1-2 for the parts outside the CDR3, the full variable domain is DTAVSQTPKYLVTQMGNDKSIKCEQNLGHDTMYWYKQDSKKFLKIMFSYNNKELIINETVPNRFSPKSPDKAHLNLHINSLELGDSAVYFCASSPPSQSSVYGYTFGSGTRLTVV.

This clonotype has ten or more counts. The chain joins TRBV27 to TRBJ1-2; D remains unclear. The CDR3 covers 13 residues. Germline-derived CDR1 and CDR2 are MNHEY and SMNVEV (reference sequence). The germline V and J ends were trimmed by 3 bases and 4 bases, with 9 bases remaining between them. CDR3 in DNA: TGTGCCAGCAGTTTCGTGGGGTTCTATGGCTACACCTTC. As protein: CASSFVGFYGYTF.

The chain carries TRBV9 and TRBJ1-2; D not resolved. Per the germline V gene, CDR1 is SGDLS and CDR2 is YYNGEE. This CDR3 contains 13 residues. The germline V and J ends were trimmed by 0 bases and 8 bases, with 11 bases remaining between them. CDR3 sequence (DNA): TGTGCCAGCAGCGTAGAGCAGGACCGCGGCTACACCTTC. Translating gives CASSVEQDRGYTF.

Details on this clonotype: An end of the junction does not agree with germline; a read error may underlie this. CDR3 protein: CVSSLGALAGNNEQFF. Written as DNA, the CDR3 is TGTGTCAGCAGCTTAGGGGCGCTAGCGGGGAACAATGAGCAGTTCTTC. The rearrangement uses TRBV7-9 and TRBJ2-1, with TRBD2 matching 9 bases. The germline V gene has CDR1 SEHNR and CDR2 FQNEAQ (reference sequence). This CDR3 has 16 amino acids.

This clonotype was counted a few times. The junction and the germline gene differ at one end; a read error may be behind it. The chain combines TRBV5-1 with TRBJ1-1; D call uncertain. From germline, CDR1 is SGHRS and CDR2 YFSETQ. The CDR3 spans 12 residues. The CDR3 coding sequence is TGTGCCAGCAGCCCCCCCTCGGCCGAAGCTTTCTTT. Protein sequence: CASSPPSAEAFF. The full variable domain, its missing parts supplied by reference TRBV5-1 and TRBJ1-1, is KAGVTQTPRYLIKTRGQQVTLSCSPISGHRSVSWYQQTPGQGLQFLFEYFSETQRNKGNFPGRFSGRQFSNSRSEMNVSTLELGDSALYLCASSPPSAEAFFGQGTRLTVV.

The table lists this clonotype with many counts. The chain links TRBV2 to TRBJ2-5; D may be TRBD1 (6 bases). CDR3 length: 15 residues. The V end lost 7 bases, the J end lost 2 bases, and 17 bases lay between the germline ends. Per germline, CDR1 SNHLY and CDR2 FYNNEI. CDR3 sequence (DNA): TGTGCCAGCACGACGCGGCAGGGGTTACAAGAGACCCAGTACTTC. It encodes CASTTRQGLQETQYF.

The chain recombines TRBV7-6 with TRBJ2-5; D unresolved. V was cut by 2 bases and J by 2 bases, with 3 bases left in between. CDR1 and CDR2 from the germline V gene are SGHVS and FNYEAQ. The CDR3 loop spans 12 amino acids. Here the CDR3 reads CASSLPQETQYF. In DNA form, the CDR3 reads TGTGCCAGCAGCTTACCGCAAGAGACCCAGTACTTC.

The CDR3 DNA follows: TGTGCCAGCAGCGCCCCCCCGGGGGAAGAGACCCAGTACTTC. Residues: CASSAPPGEETQYF. The chain is built from TRBV9 and TRBJ2-5, with a possible D match to TRBD2 (6 bases). V was pared by 3 bases and J by 3 bases, with 12 bases between. This CDR3 is 14 amino acids long. Germline V gene lookup returns CDR1 SGDLS and CDR2 YYNGEE.

This clonotype was seen only a few times. The genes are TRBV18 and TRBJ2-3; no reliable D call. Trimming took 3 bases from V and 0 from J, leaving 7 bases between them. The CDR3 is 14 amino acids. Germline V CDR1 and CDR2: KGHSH, LQKENI. The CDR3 reads CASSPTTSTDTQYF. The CDR3 bases are TGTGCCAGCTCACCCACGACAAGCACAGATACGCAGTATTTT.

This clonotype was recorded at least ten times. V is TRBV28 and J is TRBJ1-5; 7 nucleotides match TRBD1. The germline gives CDR1 MDHEN, CDR2 SYDVKM. The V gene end was trimmed by 6 bases and the J gene end by 2 bases; junction bases not matched to a gene: 7. The CDR3 consists of 15 residues. The CDR3 reads CASRSLDRGNQPQHF. CDR3 bases: TGTGCCAGCAGGTCCCTTGACAGGGGCAATCAGCCCCAGCATTTT. Looking up the rest from reference TRBV28 and TRBJ1-5 gives the full variable domain: DVKVTQSSRYLVKRTGEKVFLECVQDMDHENMFWYRQDPGLGLRLIYFSYDVKMKEKGDIPEGYSVSREKKERFSLILESASTNQTSMYLCASRSLDRGNQPQHFGDGTRLSIL.

This chain joins TRBV3-1 and TRBJ2-5; 11 nucleotides align to TRBD1. The V segment lost 0 bases and the J segment 5 bases; nucleotides outside the gene matches: 5. The CDR3 is made up of 16 amino acids. Germline V lookup: CDR1 LGHDT, CDR2 YNNKEL (reference sequence). The CDR3 sequence: CASSQERTGGGETQYF. The DNA for the CDR3 is TGTGCCAGCAGCCAAGAAAGGACAGGGGGCGGTGAGACCCAGTACTTC.

The chain uses TRBV9 and TRBJ2-1, with D possibly matching TRBD1 (6 bases). The CDR3 is 16 residues long. V lost 4 bases to trimming and J lost 0 bases, with 14 bases between them. In germline, CDR1 is SGDLS, CDR2 YYNGEE. This chain's CDR3 is CASSLRQANSYNEQFF. The CDR3 DNA is TGTGCCAGCAGCTTACGACAGGCGAACTCCTACAATGAGCAGTTCTTC.